This T cell receptor beta chain was captured in a study of OX40 agonist ivuxolimab in advanced cancers. Study summary: Partial responses, seen in three patients, involved one hepatocellular carcinoma and two cutaneous melanomas. Findings of the study overall: Expanded clones were, on average, more numerous among CD8+ T cells than CD4+.

On this clone itself: The antigen is not known.

The CDR3 runs to 17 residues. TCRdb's table, derived via immunoSEQ multiplex PCR, lists solely in-frame clones and lacks some. The sample lists fewer than 90,000 clones, over 75% occurring once. Sequences were derived from CD4+ or CD8+ T cells sorted from blood, sampled in a trial of the OX40 agonist ivuxolimab. The chain couples TRBV21-1 to TRBJ1-2. TRBV21-1 is deemed a pseudogene. The TCR comes from an adult with an advanced solid tumor such as melanoma, head and neck, liver or kidney cancer. The CDR3 reads CASSNSGQGSLNYGYTF. The CDR3 DNA reads TGTGCCAGCAGCAATTCGGGGCAAGGCTCCCTTAACTATGGCTACACCTTC.